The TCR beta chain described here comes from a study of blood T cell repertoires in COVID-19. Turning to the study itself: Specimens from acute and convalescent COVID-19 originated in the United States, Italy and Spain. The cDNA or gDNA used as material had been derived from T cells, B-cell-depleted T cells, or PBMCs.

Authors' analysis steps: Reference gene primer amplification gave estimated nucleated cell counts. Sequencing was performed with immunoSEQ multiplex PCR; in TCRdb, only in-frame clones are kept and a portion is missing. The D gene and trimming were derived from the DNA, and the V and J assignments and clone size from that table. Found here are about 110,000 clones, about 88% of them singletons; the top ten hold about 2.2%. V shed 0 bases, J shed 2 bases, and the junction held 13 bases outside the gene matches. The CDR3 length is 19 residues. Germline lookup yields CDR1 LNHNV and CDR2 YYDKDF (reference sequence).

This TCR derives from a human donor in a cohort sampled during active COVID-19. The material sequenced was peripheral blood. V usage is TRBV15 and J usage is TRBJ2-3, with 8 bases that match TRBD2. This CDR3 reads CATSRDFGASGSITDTQYF. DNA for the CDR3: TGTGCCACCAGCAGAGATTTCGGGGCTAGCGGGTCTATCACAGATACGCAGTATTTT.